This TCR beta chain stems from a study of cytomegalovirus exposure and HLA in healthy donors. Broader study findings: An analysis was carried out at a later point. It showed that HLA-associated TCR beta chains were more clonally expanded than equally common non-associated chains.

About this clone itself: Its target is not known.

Primers: 60 Vbeta forward and 13 Jbeta reverse. Measured with immunoSEQ multiplex PCR; TCRdb has only the in-frame clones, and not every one. The table shows approximately 110,000 clones, with 77% occurring only once. Sequencing was done on a sample of PBMCs. The sequence derives from a woman between 40 and 55 years old in good health and CMV-seropositive.

The CDR3 is CASSPPRARGQETQYF. As DNA, the CDR3 is TGTGCCAGCAGCCCCCCTAGGGCGAGGGGGCAAGAGACCCAGTACTTC. V gene TRBV28 combines with J gene TRBJ2-5, with TRBD1 as a possible D gene (6 bases). The CDR3 length is 16 residues. With 6 bases removed from V and 2 bases from J, the gap between germline ends came to 19 bases. Germline V gene data show CDR1 as MDHEN and CDR2 as SYDVKM.